The next 22 T cell receptor beta chains were all read from a single sample in a study of OX40 agonist ivuxolimab in advanced cancers. The library was obtained by the immunoSEQ multiplex PCR assay. The table comes from immuneACCESS by way of TCRdb, which keeps in-frame sequences with V and J called. Part of the clones is missing from these tables; in studies checked, under half for an unresolved V gene and the rest for unknown reasons. Within this sample are 50,000 or so clones, with 90% to 95% of them counted one time only. Together, the top ten hold approximately 24% of the sample. The sequences come from CD4+ or CD8+ T cells sorted from blood, collected in a trial of the OX40 agonist ivuxolimab. The receptors here all came from an adult with an advanced solid tumor such as melanoma, head and neck, liver or kidney cancer.

The rearrangement joins TRBV6-5 to TRBJ2-2, with D possibly TRBD2 on 6 matching bases. The germline V gene encodes CDR1 MNHEY and CDR2 SVGAGI. The V and J ends lost 4 bases and 0 bases respectively, with 12 bases between them. The CDR3 is 16 residues long. The CDR3 sequence: CASSSVAETNTGELFF. The CDR3 region has the DNA TGTGCCAGCAGTTCCGTAGCGGAGACGAACACCGGGGAGCTGTTTTTT.

The chain has TRBV4-1 and TRBJ2-7, with 12 positions matching TRBD1. J was trimmed by 4 bases and V by 2 bases; bases with no gene match: 9. This CDR3 has 17 residues. CDR1 MGHRA and CDR2 YSYEKL come from the germline V gene. CDR3 DNA sequence: TGCGCCAGCAGCCAACGACCCGGGACAGGGGGCGGATACGAGCAGTACTTC. Translating it yields CASSQRPGTGGGYEQYF.

The rearrangement links TRBV2 to TRBJ1-4, with a weak D call TRBD1 (6 bases). This CDR3 region has 15 residues. Germline V gene lookup returns CDR1 SNHLY and CDR2 FYNNEI. The V end lost 4 bases, the J end lost 4 bases, and 13 bases lay between the germline ends. The CDR3 DNA reads as TGTGCCAGCAGTGCCTCAACAGGGATTAATGAAAAACTGTTTTTT. Encoded protein: CASSASTGINEKLFF.

The chain recombines TRBV7-6 with TRBJ2-1; 7 nucleotides align to TRBD2. Trimming cost V 1 base and J 7 bases; bases outside gene matches: 1. From germline, CDR1 is SGHVS and CDR2 FNYEAQ. The CDR3 extends over 13 amino acids. CDR3 sequence reads: CASSLGGGNEQFF. Written as DNA, the CDR3 is TGTGCCAGCAGCTTAGGGGGGGGTAATGAGCAGTTCTTC.

This clone appeared once. The chain carries TRBV9 and TRBJ2-5, with D possibly TRBD1 on 5 matching bases. Germline V gene lookup returns CDR1 SGDLS and CDR2 YYNGEE. This CDR3 region has 12 residues. V was shortened by 7 bases and J by 5 bases, with 12 bases between the two germline ends. CDR3 sequence (DNA): TGTGCCAGCGGCAAGGGGAAGGAGACCCAGTACTTC. It translates to CASGKGKETQYF. Full variable domain (rest looked up from reference TRBV9 and TRBJ2-5): DSGVTQTPKHLITATGQRVTLRCSPRSGDLSVYWYQQSLDQGLQFLIQYYNGEERAKGNILERFSAQQFPDLHSELNLSSLELGDSALYFCASGKGKETQYFGPGTRLLVL.

This sequence joins TRBV7-9 and TRBJ1-2; TRBD1 might be the D (6 bases). From germline, CDR1 is SEHNR and CDR2 FQNEAQ (reference sequence). This CDR3 has 15 amino acids. The V end was cut by 5 bases, the J end by 3 bases, with 16 bases between. CDR3 sequence reads: CASSPGVDRDYGYTF. CDR3 nucleotides: TGTGCCAGCAGCCCCGGGGTGGACAGAGACTATGGCTACACCTTC. The full variable domain, with the rest looked up from reference TRBV7-9 and TRBJ1-2, is DTGVSQNPRHKITKRGQNVTFRCDPISEHNRLYWYRQTLGQGPEFLTYFQNEAQLEKSRLLSDRFSAERPKGSFSTLEIQRTEQGDSAMYLCASSPGVDRDYGYTFGSGTRLTVV.

The rearrangement joins TRBV15 to TRBJ2-6, with D uncertain. The V gene lost 4 bases and the J gene lost 0 bases, with 10 bases spanning the gap. Looked up from germline, CDR1 is LNHNV and CDR2 is YYDKDF (reference sequence). The CDR3 consists of 16 residues. CDR3 bases: TGTGCCACCAGCATGCCTCGGGTCTCTGGGGCCAACGTCCTGACTTTC. Its translation: CATSMPRVSGANVLTF.

The rearrangement joins TRBV28 to TRBJ2-1; 10 bases are shared with TRBD1. CDR3 length: 14 residues. Germline CDR1 is MDHEN and CDR2 is SYDVKM. V gave up 6 bases and J gave up 10 bases; unmatched junction bases: 9. CDR3 loop: CASRKGTGVWEQFF. CDR3 in DNA: TGTGCCAGCAGAAAAGGGACAGGGGTTTGGGAGCAGTTCTTC.

The chain uses TRBV5-4 and TRBJ2-3; D possibly corresponds to TRBD1 (7 bases). The CDR3 length is 17 residues. The V end lost 0 bases, the J end lost 1 base, and 15 bases lay between the germline ends. Germline lookup yields CDR1 SGHNT and CDR2 YYREEE (reference sequence). The DNA for the CDR3 is TGTGCCAGCAGCTTGGCCAGGAGGGACAGTCGCACAGATACGCAGTATTTT. Encoded protein: CASSLARRDSRTDTQYF.

The V call is TRBV15, the J call TRBJ1-5; TRBD1 aligns across 7 bases. The CDR3 is made up of 14 amino acids. Germline trimming cut 3 bases from V and 4 bases from J; bases unmatched to any gene: 3. Germline values: CDR1 LNHNV, CDR2 YYDKDF (reference sequence). CDR3 in DNA: TGTGCCACCAGCAGTAGACAGGGTAATCAGCCCCAGCATTTT. The encoded protein is CATSSRQGNQPQHF. Full variable domain (remainder filled in from reference TRBV15 and TRBJ1-5): DAMVIQNPRYQVTQFGKPVTLSCSQTLNHNVMYWYQQKSSQAPKLLFHYYDKDFNNEADTPDNFQSRRPNTSFCFLDIRSPGLGDTAMYLCATSSRQGNQPQHFGDGTRLSIL.

This clone appeared once. The rearrangement joins TRBV6-5 to TRBJ2-7, with 12 bases fitting TRBD1. Germline lookup yields CDR1 MNHEY and CDR2 SVGAGI. V was clipped by 4 bases and J by 4 bases; unmatched bases: 5. The CDR3 runs to 15 residues. The CDR3, as DNA: TGTGCCAGCAGTTTACCGGGACAGGGGGCTTACGAGCAGTACTTC. Its protein product is CASSLPGQGAYEQYF.

Only one count was recorded for this clone. This rearrangement joins TRBV13 to TRBJ2-1, with a tentative D call TRBD1 (6 bases). Looked up from germline, CDR1 is PRHDT and CDR2 is FYEKMQ (reference sequence). V was clipped by 5 bases and J by 9 bases, with 23 bases between them. CDR3 length: 16 amino acids. DNA of the CDR3: TGTGCCAGCAGCCCCTCCCGGGCCAGGGGTAAGAGTGAGCAGTTCTTC. As protein: CASSPSRARGKSEQFF. Full variable domain (rest looked up from reference TRBV13 and TRBJ2-1): AAGVIQSPRHLIKEKRETATLKCYPIPRHDTVYWYQQGPGQDPQFLISFYEKMQSDKGSIPDRFSAQQFSDYHSELNMSSLELGDSALYFCASSPSRARGKSEQFFGPGTRLTVL.

The chain carries TRBV4-3 and TRBJ2-7; D is possibly TRBD1 (5 bases). The CDR3 consists of 13 residues. Germline loops: CDR1 LGHNA, CDR2 YSLEER. The V and J ends lost 1 base and 5 bases respectively, with 9 bases between them. In DNA, the CDR3 is TGCGCCAGCAGCCAAGTAGGGGTCCACGAGCAGTACTTC. This gives the protein CASSQVGVHEQYF.

This clone has at least ten counts. J is TRBJ2-4 and V is TRBV4-3; 9 bases line up with TRBD1. J lost 4 bases, V lost 3 bases, and 4 bases had no gene match. CDR1 and CDR2 (germline): LGHNA, YSLEER. The CDR3 contains 15 residues. The CDR3 protein is CASSHYRGLKNIQYF. CDR3 in DNA: TGCGCCAGCAGCCACTACAGGGGGCTAAAAAACATTCAGTACTTC.

This chain links TRBV7-9 with TRBJ2-7; TRBD2 might be the D (6 bases). This CDR3 has 14 amino acids. The ends were cut back, 3 bases at V and 5 bases at J, with 14 bases in the middle. Germline lookup yields CDR1 SEHNR and CDR2 FQNEAQ (reference sequence). CDR3: CASSLGGLQDEQYF. The CDR3 nucleotides read TGTGCCAGCAGCTTGGGGGGACTCCAGGACGAGCAGTACTTC.

The chain links TRBV7-8 to TRBJ1-2; D is undetermined. The CDR3 contains 14 residues. Trimming took 4 bases from V and 0 from J, leaving 9 bases between them. Per the germline V gene, CDR1 is SGHVS and CDR2 is FQNEAQ. Here the CDR3 DNA reads TGTGCCAGCAGCTCGGTCGGCCCTAACTATGGCTACACCTTC. As protein: CASSSVGPNYGYTF.

This chain joins TRBV4-1 and TRBJ2-7; 10 bases match TRBD1. This CDR3 is 17 amino acids long. With V trimmed by 0 bases and J by 4 bases, 9 bases remained unmatched. Germline CDR1 reads MGHRA; CDR2 reads YSYEKL. Here the CDR3 reads CASSQDGGTGVLYEQYF. The CDR3 DNA reads as TGCGCCAGCAGCCAAGATGGGGGGACAGGGGTGTTGTACGAGCAGTACTTC.

This CDR3 reads CSVDGGPTEAFF. In nucleotides, the CDR3 is TGCAGCGTTGATGGGGGTCCCACTGAAGCTTTCTTT. The chain employs TRBV29-1 and TRBJ1-1; a weak D match, TRBD1 (5 bases). This CDR3 contains 12 residues. The V gene lost 3 bases and the J gene lost 4 bases, with 9 bases spanning the gap. CDR1 SQVTM and CDR2 ANQGSEA come from the germline V gene.

Only one count was recorded for this clone. This rearrangement joins TRBV19 to TRBJ2-5, with D unclear. The CDR3 is made up of 13 amino acids. Trimming left V 4 bases short and J 5 bases short, with 11 bases between. From germline, CDR1 is LNHDA and CDR2 SQIVND (reference sequence). The CDR3 loop is CASSSPRLETQYF. The DNA of the CDR3 is TGTGCCAGTAGTAGTCCCCGGCTCGAGACCCAGTACTTC.

Worth noting for this clone: A read error may account for a junction end that differs from germline. This sequence joins TRBV28 and TRBJ2-4; 8 nucleotides align to TRBD1. The germline V gene has CDR1 MDHEN and CDR2 SYDVKM. The CDR3 sequence is 13 residues long. In DNA form, the CDR3 reads TGTGCCAGCAGTCAAAGTTACAGGGGGAGCTCTACTTTC. This gives the protein CASSQSYRGSSTF.

The chain is built from TRBV4-1 and TRBJ1-1; TRBD1 is a possible D gene (5 bases). V lost 0 bases to trimming and J lost 0 bases, with 8 bases between them. Germline CDR1 is MGHRA and CDR2 is YSYEKL. The CDR3 extends over 15 amino acids. CDR3 amino acids: CASSQDNRLNTEAFF. In DNA form, the CDR3 reads TGCGCCAGCAGCCAAGATAACAGGCTGAACACTGAAGCTTTCTTT.

The chain is built from TRBV5-6 and TRBJ1-5; no firm D call. V was pared by 0 bases and J by 0 bases, with 1 base between. This CDR3 comprises 13 residues. From germline, CDR1 is SGHDT and CDR2 YYEEEE. The CDR3 region has the DNA TGTGCCAGCAGCTTGGGTAGCAATCAGCCCCAGCATTTT. This translates into CASSLGSNQPQHF.